The clone carrying this T cell receptor (beta chain) was observed a handful of times. This record belongs to a study of patients and donors after allogeneic stem cell transplantation. The CDR3 covers 17 residues. Losses at the gene ends were 3 bases for V and 11 bases for J; bases not matched to a gene: 17. MiXCR, run by TCRdb on the RT-PCR reads, gives a single entry per CDR3 protein. The sample shows 65,000 to 80,000 distinct CDR3 sequences, more than 25% of them seen only once. This receptor was obtained from a human donor who was either an allogeneic HSCT recipient or a stem cell or donor lymphocyte infusion donor (not recorded which). It is not recorded whose cells these are; they may come from a transplant donor. The chain couples TRBV12-3 or TRBV12-4 to TRBJ1-3; 9 bases align to TRBD1. Sequences were obtained from blood, either unsorted or a sorted T cell fraction (not recorded which). This CDR3 reads CASSFGHGTGIRDPIYF. CDR3 nucleotide sequence: TGTGCCAGCAGTTTCGGCCACGGGACAGGGATTAGAGATCCCATATATTTT.